This TCR beta chain came from a study of blood T cells in healthy people across ages. Total RNA amounts of at least 5 micrograms were extracted per sample. The CDR3 loop spans 13 amino acids. J gave up 3 bases and V 5 bases, and 4 bases lay outside the gene matches. Germline V CDR1 and CDR2: LNHDA, SQIVND (reference sequence). This clonotype was detected ten times or more. Alongside a J-beta primer mix, a sample-barcoded 5' primer served in a second PCR lasting about 7 to 12 cycles. TCRdb reanalysed the 5' RACE reads using MiXCR and keeps one entry per CDR3 protein. The sample records 1.5 million to 2 million distinct CDR3 sequences, around 50% being singletons.

This clonotype was sampled from a woman aged 40 to 49 in good health. This chain connects TRBV19 to TRBJ2-7, with 7 bases identical to TRBD1. Specimen: blood. The CDR3 coding sequence is TGTGCCAGTAGTCCCTGGGACAGCTACGAGCAGTACTTC. This sequence encodes CASSPWDSYEQYF.